A selection of T cell receptor beta chains follows, all from one sample in a study of identical twins. TCRdb redid the calling of the 5' RACE reads with MiXCR, one entry per CDR3 protein. There are some 500,000 distinct CDR3 sequences in the sample; 11% to 15% occur only once, and around 0.52% lies in the top ten. These same data were also listed under a study on yellow fever vaccine responses in identical twins.

Sequencing input: CD4+ T cells sorted from blood. Every receptor here comes from a woman aged 18-35 years in good health. Both conserved end residues are part of each CDR3. A D gene is named only where the DNA matches it firmly. Only part of the rows carry a size: once, few, many, or a class if the clone is expanded.

TRBV6-5	TRBJ1-4	18	NA	TRBD1	CASSYSGQGAPANEKLFF	TGTGCCAGCAGTTACTCGGGACAGGGGGCGCCGGCTAATGAAAAACTGTTTTTT
TRBV5-1	TRBJ1-1	13	NA	TRBD1	CARKTGANTEAFF	TGCGCCAGAAAGACAGGGGCGAACACTGAAGCTTTCTTT
TRBV5-1	TRBJ2-1	16	NA	NA	CASSLLPPNSGNEQFF	TGCGCCAGCAGCTTGCTCCCCCCCAATAGTGGGAATGAGCAGTTCTTC
TRBV5-1	TRBJ2-7	16	few	NA	CASSLLPGDTSYEQYF	TGCGCCAGCAGCTTGCTTCCAGGTGACACCTCCTACGAGCAGTACTTC
TRBV7-3	TRBJ1-1	15	NA	TRBD1	CASSATGTVSTEAFF	TGTGCCAGCAGCGCCACCGGGACAGTCAGCACTGAAGCTTTCTTT
TRBV5-6	TRBJ2-7	16	few	TRBD2	CASSFRKTSEIYEQYF	TGTGCCAGCAGCTTTAGGAAGACTAGCGAGATCTACGAGCAGTACTTC
TRBV7-9	TRBJ2-1	14	few	NA	CASRPQGSYNEQFF	TGTGCCAGCAGACCACAGGGTTCCTACAATGAGCAGTTCTTC
TRBV7-2	TRBJ1-1	16	NA	NA	CASSLIGAGRNTEAFF	TGTGCCAGCAGCTTAATTGGTGCAGGGCGAAACACTGAAGCTTTCTTT
TRBV20-1	TRBJ1-6	12	NA	NA	CSAYPSSSPLHF	TGCAGTGCGTACCCTTCATCGTCACCCCTCCACTTT
TRBV6-1	TRBJ2-7	19	few	TRBD1	CASSELGQGETLFPYEQYF	TGTGCCAGCAGTGAACTTGGACAGGGGGAAACTCTTTTTCCCTACGAGCAGTACTTC
TRBV20-1	TRBJ2-7	14	many	NA	CSARKVGSSYEQYF	TGCAGTGCTAGAAAGGTCGGGAGCTCCTACGAGCAGTACTTC
TRBV12-3/TRBV12-4	TRBJ1-6	15	NA	TRBD1	CASSSNRGHDSPLHF	TGTGCCAGCAGTTCCAACAGGGGGCATGATTCACCCCTCCACTTT
TRBV5-1	TRBJ2-5	15	NA	TRBD2	CASSKPGLERSAQYF	TGCGCCAGCAGCAAACCGGGACTAGAAAGATCGGCCCAGTACTTC
TRBV3-1	TRBJ2-6	15	NA	NA	CASSQSGSGANVLTF	TGTGCCAGCAGCCAATCTGGATCGGGGGCCAACGTCCTGACTTTC
TRBV5-5	TRBJ1-5	14	once	NA	CASSLDRDYQPQHF	TGTGCCAGCAGCTTGGACAGGGATTATCAGCCCCAGCATTTT
TRBV2	TRBJ2-2	11	many	NA	CASTNTGELFF	TGTGCCAGCACCAACACCGGGGAGCTGTTTTTT
TRBV6-1	TRBJ2-1	15	NA	TRBD2	CASRGTSGEYNEQFF	TGTGCCAGCAGAGGGACTAGCGGGGAATACAATGAGCAGTTCTTC
TRBV7-9	TRBJ1-6	17	few	NA	CASSDDRTSSYNSPLHF	TGTGCCAGCAGCGACGATCGGACCAGCTCCTATAATTCACCCCTCCACTTT
TRBV27	TRBJ2-3	15	few	NA	CASSFFGLLTDTQYF	TGTGCCAGCAGTTTTTTTGGACTACTCACAGATACGCAGTATTTT
TRBV12-3/TRBV12-4	TRBJ2-1	16	many	TRBD2	CASSSKSGGAGGEQFF	TGTGCCAGCAGTTCGAAAAGCGGGGGGGCCGGGGGTGAGCAGTTCTTC
TRBV29-1	TRBJ2-3	16	few	TRBD1	CSVTGAQLSSTDTQYF	TGCAGCGTAACAGGGGCCCAGCTCAGCAGCACAGATACGCAGTATTTT
TRBV20-1	TRBJ2-1	13	many	NA	CSARGAGYNEQFF	TGCAGTGCTAGAGGCGCAGGTTACAATGAGCAGTTCTTC
TRBV12-3/TRBV12-4	TRBJ1-3	17	many	TRBD1	CASSFGTGGTSGNTIYF	TGTGCCAGCAGTTTCGGGACAGGGGGAACCTCTGGAAACACCATATATTTT
TRBV12-3/TRBV12-4	TRBJ2-3	17	once	NA	CASSPAKGAGYTDTQYF	TGTGCCAGCAGTCCCGCCAAGGGGGCGGGGTACACAGATACGCAGTATTTT
TRBV6-1	TRBJ1-3	14	few	NA	CASSPRNTGNTIYF	TGTGCCAGCAGTCCTAGGAATACTGGAAACACCATATATTTT
TRBV3-1	TRBJ2-2	16	few	TRBD2	CASSQGLAEEFRELFF	TGTGCCAGCAGCCAGGGACTAGCGGAGGAATTCCGGGAGCTGTTTTTT
TRBV7-2	TRBJ2-2	16	few	NA	CASSLGGTSNTGELFF	TGTGCCAGCAGCTTAGGAGGGACGTCGAACACCGGGGAGCTGTTTTTT
TRBV2	TRBJ2-1	19	few	TRBD2	CASTPGTSLLWRKDNEQFF	TGTGCCAGCACCCCGGGGACTAGCCTACTGTGGAGAAAGGACAATGAGCAGTTCTTC
TRBV6-1	TRBJ1-2	13	NA	NA	CASSEEGTYGYTF	TGTGCCAGCAGTGAAGAGGGGACCTATGGCTACACCTTC
TRBV12-3/TRBV12-4	TRBJ1-2	14	few	NA	CASSSEGQSYGYTF	TGTGCCAGCAGTTCCGAAGGACAGAGCTATGGCTACACCTTC
TRBV7-2	TRBJ1-6	13	NA	NA	CASSYRGVTPLHF	TGTGCCAGCAGCTATAGAGGGGTTACACCCCTCCACTTT
TRBV2	TRBJ2-7	16	NA	NA	CASSAENGRISYEQYF	TGTGCCAGCAGTGCCGAGAACGGGAGAATTTCCTACGAGCAGTACTTC
TRBV29-1	TRBJ2-7	12	NA	NA	CSVTGTTYEQYF	TGCAGCGTTACAGGGACTACCTACGAGCAGTACTTC
TRBV28	TRBJ2-3	16	few	NA	CASKLRGVVTSDTQYF	TGTGCCAGCAAACTTAGAGGGGTAGTTACCTCAGATACGCAGTATTTT
TRBV29-1	TRBJ2-5	12	NA	NA	CSALKGVETQYF	TGCAGCGCCCTAAAGGGGGTAGAGACCCAGTACTTC
TRBV5-1	TRBJ2-6	17	once	TRBD2	CASSLAGGGAGAYVLTF	TGCGCCAGCAGCTTGGCCGGGGGGGGAGCAGGGGCCTACGTCCTGACTTTC
TRBV10-3	TRBJ2-2	14	NA	NA	CAIRGGTNTGELFF	TGTGCCATCAGGGGGGGAACGAACACCGGGGAGCTGTTTTTT